The 13 T cell receptor beta chains below all came from one sample that was sequenced in a study of T cells in Graves' hyperthyroidism and ophthalmopathy. Amplification targeted TCR beta CDR3 regions from RNA transcripts. An initial round of RT-PCR targeting the TCR CDR3 relied on the HTBI primer set. TCRdb reanalysed the multiplex PCR reads using MiXCR and keeps one entry per CDR3 protein. Of about 720,000 distinct CDR3 sequences listed, about a sixth are singletons. Sequencing input: blood. The source is a man between 18 and 35 years old with Graves' hyperthyroidism.

This clonotype was detected many times. The chain joins TRBV24-1 to TRBJ2-6; D unresolved. The V gene lost 4 bases and the J gene lost 0 bases, with 3 bases spanning the gap. The CDR3 has 14 residues. Germline assignment: CDR1 KGHDR and CDR2 SFDVKD. This CDR3 is CATSEGSGANVLTF. The CDR3 DNA reads TGTGCCACCAGTGAAGGCTCTGGGGCCAACGTCCTGACTTTC.

This chain joins TRBV7-2 and TRBJ2-1; D possibly corresponds to TRBD2 (5 bases). V lost 1 base and J lost 13, with 17 bases in between. Germline V gene lookup returns CDR1 SGHTA and CDR2 FQGNSA. The CDR3 is made up of 14 amino acids. The CDR3, as DNA: TGTGCCAGCAGCTTAGTTGACTACCCAGGCCCCCAGTTCTTC. Residues: CASSLVDYPGPQFF. Looking up the rest from reference TRBV7-2 and TRBJ2-1 gives the full variable domain: GAGVSQSPSNKVTEKGKDVELRCDPISGHTALYWYRQSLGQGLEFLIYFQGNSAPDKSGLPSDRFSAERTGGSVSTLTIQRTQQEDSAVYLCASSLVDYPGPQFFGPGTRLTVL.

This clonotype was recorded at least ten times. This chain connects TRBV7-8 to TRBJ2-7; D unresolved. CDR3 length equals 15 residues. V lost 2 bases, J lost 0 bases, and 11 bases lay in between. Germline values: CDR1 SGHVS, CDR2 FQNEAQ. CDR3 nucleotide sequence: TGTGCCAGCAGCTTATTAGGAACCTACTCCTACGAGCAGTACTTC. Amino acid sequence: CASSLLGTYSYEQYF.

This clonotype was recorded many times. J is TRBJ2-3 and V is TRBV6-9; TRBD2 matches 8 bases. Germline V gene data show CDR1 as MNHGY and CDR2 as SVAAGI. V was clipped by 6 bases and J by 0 bases; unmatched bases: 5. The CDR3 is made up of 15 amino acids. CDR3 DNA sequence: TGTGCCAGCAGCAATAGCGGGACGAGCACAGATACGCAGTATTTT. This translates into CASSNSGTSTDTQYF.

This clonotype was seen at least ten times. The rearrangement joins TRBV20-1 to TRBJ2-7; 12 bases match TRBD2. This CDR3 is built from 14 residues. Germline CDR1 and CDR2: DFQATT and SNEGSKA (reference sequence). Trimming took 4 bases from V and 4 from J; bases not matched to a gene: 5. CDR3 nucleotide sequence: TGCAGTGCTAATCTAGCGGGAGGGCCATACGAGCAGTACTTC. It codes for CSANLAGGPYEQYF.

This clonotype turned up a few times. This rearrangement joins TRBV6-1 to TRBJ2-3; possibly TRBD2 for D (5 bases). This CDR3 has 15 amino acids. V shed 6 bases and J shed 2 bases, with 15 bases lying between them. Germline values: CDR1 MNHNS, CDR2 SASEGT. Here the CDR3 reads CASRETPGVTDTQYF. The CDR3, as DNA: TGTGCCAGCAGGGAAACCCCCGGGGTCACAGATACGCAGTATTTT.

This clonotype appeared many times. J is TRBJ2-3 and V is TRBV27, with 9 positions matching TRBD2. Germline V gene data show CDR1 as MNHEY and CDR2 as SMNVEV (reference sequence). Unmatched junction bases numbered 7, after V lost 7 bases and J lost 2 bases. The CDR3 loop spans 15 amino acids. CDR3 nucleotide sequence: TGTGCCAGCAACGTAGCGGGAGTAGTCACAGATACGCAGTATTTT. Protein: CASNVAGVVTDTQYF.

The chain joins TRBV10-3 to TRBJ2-3; no clear D. The V gene lost 4 bases and the J gene lost 0 bases, with 11 bases spanning the gap. This CDR3 has 15 residues. CDR1 is ENHRY and CDR2 is SYGVKD in the germline V gene. The CDR3 coding sequence is TGTGCCATCAGTGTAGAAGGGCTTAGCACAGATACGCAGTATTTT. This gives the protein CAISVEGLSTDTQYF.

V usage is TRBV6-5 and J usage is TRBJ1-6; D ambiguous. CDR1 is MNHEY, CDR2 SVGAGI, per germline. This CDR3 has 15 amino acids. V was clipped by 2 bases and J by 4 bases, with 9 bases between them. Written as DNA, the CDR3 is TGTGCCAGCAGTTACGGAGACGGTTATAATTCACCCCTCCACTTT. Protein product: CASSYGDGYNSPLHF.

This clonotype showed up many times. J is TRBJ2-7 and V is TRBV7-2; the D gene could be TRBD1 or TRBD2 (5 bases each). The V end was cut by 1 base, the J end by 6 bases, with 13 bases between. This CDR3 has 14 amino acids. The germline gives CDR1 SGHTA, CDR2 FQGNSA. The CDR3 DNA follows: TGTGCCAGCAGCTTAGTACGGGGCGCGGGCGAGCAGTACTTC. Translation: CASSLVRGAGEQYF.

This sequence joins TRBV19 and TRBJ2-5, with TRBD2 identical over 9 bases. This CDR3 comprises 15 residues. Germline CDR1 reads LNHDA; CDR2 reads SQIVND (reference sequence). Unmatched junction bases numbered 8, after V lost 5 bases and J lost 4 bases. The CDR3 spells CASSPAGGGPETQYF. The DNA of the CDR3 is TGTGCCAGTAGTCCGGCGGGGGGGGGGCCAGAGACCCAGTACTTC.

The chain recombines TRBV30 with TRBJ2-7; 8 nucleotides line up with TRBD1. This CDR3 spans 13 amino acids. The V gene's germline CDR1 is GTSNPN and CDR2 SVGIG (reference sequence). The ends lost 2 bases at V and 2 bases at J; junction bases unmatched: 2. The CDR3 DNA reads as TGTGCCTGGAGTTCGGACAGGGCCTACGAGCAGTACTTC. Translated: CAWSSDRAYEQYF.

For this clonotype: A clone one base away is much larger, so this may be a read error. The rearrangement uses TRBV2 and TRBJ1-2; D is unresolved. This CDR3 is 13 amino acids long. Germline V lookup: CDR1 SNHLY, CDR2 FYNNEI. For the CDR3, the DNA is TGTGCCAGCAGCAAGGAAGTTGAATATGGCTACGCCTTC. This sequence encodes CASSKEVEYGYAF.